Following are 8 T cell receptor beta chains from one sample sequenced in a study of cytomegalovirus exposure and HLA in healthy donors. Profiled with immunoSEQ multiplex PCR; TCRdb holds only in-frame clones, not every one. The sample shows roughly 70,000 clones, approximately 95% of them seen only once. The sample comprised PBMCs. These receptors all come from a man between 18 and 29 years old in good health and CMV-seronegative.

This chain joins TRBV5-6 and TRBJ1-2, with TRBD1 as a possible D gene (5 bases). CDR1 SGHDT and CDR2 YYEEEE come from the germline V gene. Trimming cost V 0 bases and J 4 bases, with 13 bases left between them. This CDR3 has 15 residues. CDR3 loop: CASSLAGGGPYGYTF. DNA for the CDR3: TGTGCCAGCAGCTTGGCCGGGGGGGGTCCCTATGGCTACACCTTC. Combining the CDR3 with reference TRBV5-6 and TRBJ1-2 gives the whole variable domain DAGVTQSPTHLIKTRGQQVTLRCSPKSGHDTVSWYQQALGQGPQFIFQYYEEEERQRGNFPDRFSGHQFPNYSSELNVNALLLGDSALYLCASSLAGGGPYGYTFGSGTRLTVV.

This sequence joins TRBV7-2 and TRBJ1-2, with 8 nucleotides matching TRBD1. The CDR3 totals 14 residues. CDR1 and CDR2 (germline): SGHTA, FQGNSA. The J segment lost 8 bases and the V segment lost 4 bases, leaving 9 bases of the junction unmatched. In DNA form, the CDR3 reads TGTGCCAGCAGCTCTCTGGACAGGGTCGGAGGCTACACCTTC. It encodes CASSSLDRVGGYTF.

V usage is TRBV6-6 and J usage is TRBJ2-1; TRBD1 matches at 8 bases. The CDR3 consists of 13 residues. The germline CDR1 and CDR2 sequences are MNHNY and SVGAGI (reference sequence). V lost 5 bases, J lost 11 bases, and 8 bases stayed unmatched. Here the CDR3 reads CASSPRDRWKQFF. CDR3 nucleotide sequence: TGTGCCAGCAGTCCCCGGGACAGGTGGAAGCAGTTCTTC.

J is TRBJ1-4 and V is TRBV30; D uncertain. This CDR3 is 12 amino acids long. CDR1 is GTSNPN and CDR2 is SVGIG in the germline V gene (reference sequence). The V and J ends lost 3 bases and 8 bases respectively, with 10 bases between them. For the CDR3, the DNA is TGTGCCTGGAGCCACGAGGCGGAAAAACTGTTTTTT. This encodes CAWSHEAEKLFF.

The table lists this clone with a count of one. Other nucleotide sequences from this sample produce the same CDR3. The chain uses TRBV19 and TRBJ1-1, with 8 nucleotides matching TRBD1. Germline-derived CDR1 and CDR2 are LNHDA and SQIVND (reference sequence). CDR3 length: 11 residues. The V segment lost 4 bases and the J segment 11 bases; nucleotides outside the gene matches: 3. CDR3 DNA sequence: TGTGCCAGTAGTACGACAGGGGCGGCTTTCTTT. Protein sequence: CASSTTGAAFF.

The rearrangement links TRBV10-3 to TRBJ1-3, with D hard to call. V dropped 0 bases and J dropped 4 bases, with 16 bases sitting between them. This CDR3 is 17 amino acids long. Germline-derived CDR1 and CDR2 are ENHRY and SYGVKD. DNA for the CDR3: TGTGCCATCAGTGAGTCGAATCTGGGTACGGGAGGAAACACCATATATTTT. Its protein product is CAISESNLGTGGNTIYF.

The chain couples TRBV6-5 to TRBJ1-1; tentative D call: TRBD1 (5 bases). CDR3 length: 16 amino acids. Germline V gene lookup returns CDR1 MNHEY and CDR2 SVGAGI. With 6 bases removed from V and 1 base from J, the gap between germline ends came to 18 bases. CDR3 sequence reads: CASSYRRSGENTEAFF. In DNA, the CDR3 is TGTGCCAGCAGCTACAGGAGAAGCGGAGAGAACACTGAAGCTTTCTTT.

This clone was seen just once. The chain recombines TRBV7-2 with TRBJ2-1; 10 bases align to TRBD2. This CDR3 region has 16 residues. V was pared by 5 bases and J by 4 bases, with 8 bases of the junction left unmatched. Germline-derived CDR1 and CDR2 are SGHTA and FQGNSA. This CDR3 reads CASSSPERGGYNEQFF. For the CDR3, the DNA is TGTGCCAGCAGCAGCCCCGAGCGGGGGGGTTACAATGAGCAGTTCTTC.